Listed below are T cell receptor beta chains from one sample, sequenced in a study of T cell changes during pregnancy in multiple sclerosis. Sequencing was performed with immunoSEQ multiplex PCR; in TCRdb, only in-frame clones are kept and a portion is missing. The data contain roughly 30,000 clones, 93% of them seen just once; the ten biggest clones take up roughly 0.4%. Sample: CD4+ T cells from peripheral blood mononuclear cells, taken in the second trimester of pregnancy. Receptor source: a female donor with multiple sclerosis, enrolled in a pregnancy study. CDR3s include the opening cysteine and the closing phenylalanine or tryptophan. Each record gives: D gene, clone size, J gene, CDR3 length, V gene, CDR3 protein, CDR3 DNA. D genes are given only for firm matches. Rows may omit the clone size; those that give it use once, few, many or a size class.

TRBD1,-,TRBJ2-5,13,TRBV6-1,CATPRTGRETQYF,TGTGCCACCCCGAGGACAGGGCGGGAGACCCAGTACTTC
-,-,TRBJ1-2,13,TRBV6-5,CASGDQHAYGYTF,TGTGCCAGCGGAGACCAACATGCCTATGGCTACACCTTC
TRBD1,-,TRBJ2-7,16,TRBV4-3,CASSQDWRQGAYEQYF,TGCGCCAGCAGCCAAGATTGGAGACAGGGAGCCTACGAGCAGTACTTC
TRBD1,-,TRBJ1-2,14,TRBV2,CASRAGTGDYGYTF,TGTGCCAGCAGAGCCGGGACAGGAGATTATGGCTACACCTTC
TRBD1,once,TRBJ1-5,14,TRBV6-5,CASSRDRGGGPQHF,TGTGCCAGCAGTCGGGACAGGGGTGGGGGGCCCCAGCATTTT
TRBD1,-,TRBJ1-2,15,TRBV27,CASSLNRGGGYGYTF,TGTGCCAGCAGTCTCAACAGGGGTGGAGGCTATGGCTACACCTTC
-,-,TRBJ2-7,16,TRBV15,CATSRDLGGRVNEQYF,TGTGCCACCAGCAGAGATCTTGGTGGCAGGGTCAACGAGCAGTACTTC
TRBD2,-,TRBJ2-3,13,TRBV5-1,CATRGGDTDTQYF,TGCGCCACTCGGGGGGGCGACACAGATACGCAGTATTTT
TRBD2,-,TRBJ2-5,17,TRBV19,CASSGLAGGPIQETQYF,TGTGCCAGTAGTGGGCTAGCGGGAGGGCCGATCCAAGAGACCCAGTACTTC
-,-,TRBJ2-3,15,TRBV27,CASSLSLESTDTQYF,TGTGCCAGCAGTTTATCGCTGGAGAGCACAGATACGCAGTATTTT
TRBD1,-,TRBJ2-1,17,TRBV18,CASSPNSGTGGRGEQFF,TGTGCCAGCTCACCAAACTCCGGGACAGGGGGCAGAGGTGAGCAGTTCTTC
TRBD2,-,TRBJ2-5,15,TRBV7-3,CASSFGLAIQETQYF,TGTGCCAGCAGCTTCGGACTAGCAATCCAAGAGACCCAGTACTTC
-,-,TRBJ2-7,13,TRBV7-9,CASSGVSPYEQYF,TGTGCCAGCAGCGGAGTTAGTCCCTACGAGCAGTACTTC
-,-,TRBJ2-1,15,TRBV6-5,CASSSRSSSYNEQFF,TGTGCCAGCAGTTCCCGGTCGAGCTCCTACAATGAGCAGTTCTTC
-,-,TRBJ1-1,14,TRBV12-5,CASGLAPPGFEAFF,TGTGCTAGTGGTTTGGCCCCCCCGGGTTTTGAAGCTTTCTTT
TRBD2,-,TRBJ2-1,19,TRBV12-5,CASGLAPTSGSIRLHEQFF,TGTGCTAGTGGTTTGGCCCCAACTAGCGGGAGTATCCGTCTACATGAGCAGTTCTTC
-,-,TRBJ2-7,14,TRBV27,CASSRTGRTYEQYF,TGTGCCAGCAGCCGTACAGGACGGACCTACGAGCAGTACTTC
TRBD2,-,TRBJ2-1,16,TRBV28,CASSRASGLGGNEQFF,TGTGCCAGCAGCCGAGCTAGCGGGCTCGGGGGCAATGAGCAGTTCTTC
-,-,TRBJ2-1,13,TRBV7-9,CASSLRGGNEQFF,TGTGCCAGCAGCTTAAGGGGGGGCAATGAGCAGTTCTTC
-,-,TRBJ2-4,14,TRBV5-5,CASSLVAGKNIQYF,TGTGCCAGCAGCTTGGTGGCGGGAAAAAACATTCAGTACTTC
TRBD2,-,TRBJ2-5,15,TRBV19,CASSTGLAGGETQYF,TGTGCCAGTAGTACGGGACTAGCGGGAGGGGAGACCCAGTACTTC
-,-,TRBJ1-1,15,TRBV6-1,CASNGRGGWGTEAFF,TGTGCCAGCAATGGGAGGGGGGGGTGGGGTACTGAAGCTTTCTTT
TRBD1,-,TRBJ1-5,15,TRBV6-6,CASSSGGQGGQPQHF,TGTGCCAGCAGTTCCGGGGGACAGGGCGGTCAGCCCCAGCATTTT
TRBD2,once,TRBJ2-2,17,TRBV5-1,CASSPGTSRGRAGELFF,TGCGCCAGCAGCCCCGGGACCTCTCGCGGGAGGGCCGGGGAGCTGTTTTTT
TRBD1,-,TRBJ1-1,17,TRBV7-9,CASSFIPLTGLNTEAFF,TGTGCCAGCAGCTTCATTCCCCTGACAGGGTTAAACACTGAAGCTTTCTTT
-,-,TRBJ2-3,20,TRBV14,CASSQITPGTRGGIGDTQYF,TGTGCCAGCAGCCAAATTACCCCGGGAACGCGGGGTGGTATCGGAGATACGCAGTATTTT
-,-,TRBJ2-3,14,TRBV6-5,CASSYGASTDTQYF,TGTGCCAGCAGTTACGGGGCTAGCACAGATACGCAGTATTTT
TRBD1,-,TRBJ1-1,14,TRBV6-1,CASSRGQGNTEAFF,TGTGCCAGCAGTAGGGGACAGGGGAACACTGAAGCTTTCTTT
-,-,TRBJ2-7,16,TRBV14,CASSPLQAVDTYEQYF,TGTGCCAGCAGCCCCCTCCAAGCGGTCGACACGTACGAGCAGTACTTC
TRBD1,-,TRBJ1-2,14,TRBV5-1,CASSTGQVRTGYTF,TGCGCCAGCAGCACGGGACAGGTTAGGACGGGCTACACCTTC
TRBD1,-,TRBJ2-2,16,TRBV2,CASSDWTGGDTGELFF,TGTGCCAGCAGTGATTGGACAGGGGGTGACACCGGGGAGCTGTTTTTT
TRBD1,-,TRBJ1-1,13,TRBV18,CASSQGTGTEAFF,TGTGCCAGCTCACAGGGGACAGGTACTGAAGCTTTCTTT
-,-,TRBJ2-1,14,TRBV2,CASSEQGPTLEQFF,TGTGCCAGCAGTGAACAGGGCCCCACCCTTGAGCAGTTCTTC
TRBD2,-,TRBJ2-7,13,TRBV29-1,CSVEASGSYEQYF,TGCAGCGTTGAAGCTAGCGGCTCCTACGAGCAGTACTTC
TRBD1,-,TRBJ2-7,14,TRBV27,CASSFRQGRYEQYF,TGTGCCAGCAGTTTCCGACAGGGGAGGTACGAGCAGTACTTC
TRBD1,-,TRBJ2-5,14,TRBV29-1,CSARTGDGEETQYF,TGCAGCGCCCGGACAGGGGATGGGGAAGAGACCCAGTACTTC
TRBD1,-,TRBJ1-5,15,TRBV18,CASSPPGQGNQPQHF,TGTGCCAGCTCACCCCCCGGACAGGGCAATCAGCCCCAGCATTTT
TRBD2,-,TRBJ2-5,16,TRBV7-9,CASSLGVAGDGETQYF,TGTGCCAGCAGCTTAGGGGTAGCGGGAGATGGGGAGACCCAGTACTTC
-,-,TRBJ2-5,13,TRBV11-2,CASSTWQRETQYF,TGTGCCAGCAGCACATGGCAACGAGAGACCCAGTACTTC
-,once,TRBJ2-3,12,TRBV5-1,CASGSGTDTQYF,TGCGCCAGCGGGAGTGGTACAGATACGCAGTATTTT
-,once,TRBJ2-7,16,TRBV5-4,CASSLVGGLQLYEQYF,TGTGCCAGCAGCTTGGTCGGGGGGCTACAGCTCTACGAGCAGTACTTC
-,-,TRBJ2-7,11,TRBV19,CATGSSYEQYF,TGTGCCACCGGGAGTAGCTACGAGCAGTACTTC
TRBD1,-,TRBJ1-2,15,TRBV19,CASSTDRGKRNGYTF,TGTGCCAGTAGTACCGACAGGGGGAAACGAAATGGCTACACCTTC
-,-,TRBJ1-1,13,TRBV29-1,CSVETVQNTEAFF,TGCAGCGTTGAAACAGTCCAGAACACTGAAGCTTTCTTT
-,-,TRBJ2-7,12,TRBV28,CASSPTGHEQYF,TGTGCCAGCAGTCCTACAGGGCACGAGCAGTACTTC
-,-,TRBJ2-1,12,TRBV21-1,CASSKVGREEFF,TGTGCCAGCAGCAAAGTAGGTCGCGAGGAGTTCTTC
TRBD2,-,TRBJ2-5,13,TRBV9,CASSVPGRETQYF,TGTGCCAGCAGCGTCCCCGGGAGGGAGACCCAGTACTTC
TRBD1,-,TRBJ2-7,14,TRBV30,CAWSPRTGGHEQYF,TGTGCCTGGAGCCCAAGAACAGGGGGCCACGAGCAGTACTTC
-,-,TRBJ2-1,14,TRBV11-2,CASSLVRSPNEQFF,TGTGCCAGCAGCTTAGTAAGGAGCCCCAATGAGCAGTTCTTC
-,-,TRBJ1-2,15,TRBV9,CASSVAGLNSYGYTF,TGTGCCAGCAGCGTAGCGGGACTGAACAGCTATGGCTACACCTTC
-,-,TRBJ2-7,18,TRBV28,CASSPGAWRQRGGEEQYF,TGTGCCAGCAGTCCTGGCGCTTGGCGACAGAGGGGGGGGGAAGAGCAGTACTTC
-,-,TRBJ2-6,17,TRBV15,CATSRGFRQDGANVLTF,TGTGCCACCAGCAGAGGTTTCCGGCAGGATGGGGCCAACGTCCTGACTTTC